This entry concerns a single T cell receptor (beta chain). Its antigen is still unknown. No base-level quality is on record; no much larger clone is a single base apart. The CDR3 regions of human TCRbeta chains were analyzed by immunosequencing. As for the authors' bioinformatics: TCRs in the repertoires were matched against a reference library of SARS-CoV-2-specific TCRs that had been generated with the MIRA antigen-specificity platform. Breadth meant the fraction of unique TCRs that were SARS-CoV-2-associated, whereas depth meant the fraction of total T cells that were SARS-CoV-2-associated. Using the MIRA data, each spike-specific TCR was assigned both to the spike region to which the TCR was reactive and to a CD4 or CD8 class. Log10-transformed breadth and depth values were compared by one-way ANOVA with Sidak's multiple comparisons tests. TCRdb provides this immuneACCESS table in a form limited to in-frame rearrangements. Some clones are lacking; in checked studies, under half of them reflect an unresolved V gene, and why the rest are absent is not known. V and J calls and clone size follow that table, whereas D and trimming were derived from the DNA. Within this sample are 100,000 to 150,000 clones, with about 89% of them counted one time only. 10% of the sample is held by the ten biggest clonotypes.

The data originate from a study of T cell responses to AZD1222 COVID-19 vaccine (dated by TCRdb to about 2021). The study in broad terms: AZD1222 recipients with second doses at about 4 weeks or about 12 weeks were pooled, because spike-specific TCR depth and breadth did not differ between schedules. A total of just over 230 trial participants underwent TCR sequencing, of whom approximately 200 had received two doses of AZD1222 and about 25 had received two doses of the MenACWY control vaccine. Enrollment into the trials was organized by age into subgroups of 18-55, 56-69 and 70-plus years, and those subgroups contained roughly 150, 30 and 60 TCR-sequenced participants, respectively. Overall study outcomes, separate from this receptor: Participants were mostly white British and included more females than males, and it was suggested by the authors that clonal diversity may have been underestimated. In the small 56-69-year group, the increase in depth fell short of significance, most likely because of low power. Nearly half of unique spike-specific TCRs reportedly recognized epitopes outside regions mutated in the B.1.351 and B.1.1.7 variants. Conclusions about previously exposed vaccinees are limited because only six or seven AZD1222 recipients were SARS-CoV-2 seropositive at baseline. Spike-specific TCR breadth and depth rose significantly after two AZD1222 doses compared with day 0 and with MenACWY recipients. Because no day 14 peak-response samples were available, the repertoires could be characterized only after the peak T cell response. The vaccine-associated CD4 TCRs covered the entire spike protein, and the dominant responses fell in regions 160-218 and 743-854.

The CDR3 contains 14 residues, cysteine and phenylalanine counted. The entry retains the CDR3 DNA only, 42 bases that are in frame from base 1. Between the V and J ends, shortened by 3 bases and 2 bases respectively, the junction contains 11 bases. The germline V gene provides CDR1 SGHRS and CDR2 YFSETQ. The time point label on this specimen signifies: baseline before first vaccination. Vaccinee samples came from UK trials COV001 and COV002, including a single-blind randomized controlled phase 2/3 trial of AZD1222 (ChAdOx1 nCoV-19) in healthy adults. Trial participant PBMC samples were collected at day 0 and day 28 after the second dose for TCRbeta chain sequencing.

This receptor was obtained from an adult in good health. The chain couples TRBV5-1 to TRBJ1-1; the D gene assignment is ambiguous. Sample: peripheral blood, taken on day 0 of AZD1222 vaccination. The CDR3 sequence is CASSSRWANTEAFF. The nucleotide sequence is given as TGCGCCAGCAGCTCACGGTGGGCCAACACTGAAGCTTTCTTT.